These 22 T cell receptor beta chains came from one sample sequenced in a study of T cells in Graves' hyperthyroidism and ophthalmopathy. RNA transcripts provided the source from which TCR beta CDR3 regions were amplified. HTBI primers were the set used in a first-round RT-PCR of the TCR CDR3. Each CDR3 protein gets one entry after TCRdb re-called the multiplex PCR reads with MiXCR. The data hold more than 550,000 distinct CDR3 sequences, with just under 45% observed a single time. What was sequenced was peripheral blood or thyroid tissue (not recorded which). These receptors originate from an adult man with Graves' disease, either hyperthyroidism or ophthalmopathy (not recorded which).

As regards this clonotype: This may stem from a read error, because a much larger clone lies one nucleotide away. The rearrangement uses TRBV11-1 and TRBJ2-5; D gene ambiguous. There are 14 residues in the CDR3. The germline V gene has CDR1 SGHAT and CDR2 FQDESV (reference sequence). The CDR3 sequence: CASSLALAVEAQYF. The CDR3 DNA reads TGTGCCAGCAGCTTAGCGCTGGCAGTAGAGGCCCAGTACTTC.

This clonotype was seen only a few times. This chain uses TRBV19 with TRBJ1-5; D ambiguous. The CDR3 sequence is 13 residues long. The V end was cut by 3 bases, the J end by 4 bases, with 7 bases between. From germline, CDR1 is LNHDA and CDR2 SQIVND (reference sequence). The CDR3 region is CASSITGNQPQHF. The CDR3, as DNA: TGTGCCAGTAGTATTACGGGGAATCAGCCCCAGCATTTT.

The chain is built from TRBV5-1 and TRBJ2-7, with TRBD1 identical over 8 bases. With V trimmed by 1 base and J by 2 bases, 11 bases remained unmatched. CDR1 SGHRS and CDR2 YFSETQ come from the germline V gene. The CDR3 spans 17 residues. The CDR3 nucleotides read TGCGCCAGCAGCTTGAACCCCAGGGGGCAACAGACCTACGAGCAGTACTTC. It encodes CASSLNPRGQQTYEQYF. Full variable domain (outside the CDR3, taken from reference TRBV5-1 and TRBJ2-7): KAGVTQTPRYLIKTRGQQVTLSCSPISGHRSVSWYQQTPGQGLQFLFEYFSETQRNKGNFPGRFSGRQFSNSRSEMNVSTLELGDSALYLCASSLNPRGQQTYEQYFGPGTRLTVT.

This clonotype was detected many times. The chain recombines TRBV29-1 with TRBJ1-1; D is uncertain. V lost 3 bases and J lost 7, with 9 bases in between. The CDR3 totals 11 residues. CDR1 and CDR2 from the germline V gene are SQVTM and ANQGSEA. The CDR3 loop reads CSVERGFEAFF. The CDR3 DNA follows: TGCAGCGTTGAGAGAGGGTTTGAAGCTTTCTTT.

The CDR3 DNA reads TGTGCCAGCAGCTTTGAGGGAGGGCTAGAGACCCAGTACTTC. This gives the protein CASSFEGGLETQYF. V is TRBV9 and J is TRBJ2-5; 7 bases line up with TRBD2. Losses at the gene ends were 4 bases for V and 4 bases for J; bases not matched to a gene: 7. The germline gives CDR1 SGDLS, CDR2 YYNGEE. This CDR3 is built from 14 residues. Supplemented by reference TRBV9 and TRBJ2-5, the full variable domain reads DSGVTQTPKHLITATGQRVTLRCSPRSGDLSVYWYQQSLDQGLQFLIQYYNGEERAKGNILERFSAQQFPDLHSELNLSSLELGDSALYFCASSFEGGLETQYFGPGTRLLVL.

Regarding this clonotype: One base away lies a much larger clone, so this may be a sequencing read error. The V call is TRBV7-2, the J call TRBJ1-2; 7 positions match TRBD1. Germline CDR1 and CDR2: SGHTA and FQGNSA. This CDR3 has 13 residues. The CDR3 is CAGSLDRAHGYTF. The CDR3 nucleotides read TGTGCCGGCAGCTTAGACAGGGCTCATGGCTACACCTTC. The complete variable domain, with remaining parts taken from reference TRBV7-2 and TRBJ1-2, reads GAGVSQSPSNKVTEKGKDVELRCDPISGHTALYWYRQSLGQGLEFLIYFQGNSAPDKSGLPSDRFSAERTGGSVSTLTIQRTQQEDSAVYLCAGSLDRAHGYTFGSGTRLTVV.

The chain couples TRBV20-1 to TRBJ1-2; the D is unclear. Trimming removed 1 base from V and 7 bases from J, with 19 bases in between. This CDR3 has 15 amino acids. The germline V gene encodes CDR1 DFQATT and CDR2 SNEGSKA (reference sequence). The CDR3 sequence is CSARGPASGIRGYTF. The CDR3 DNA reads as TGCAGTGCTAGAGGCCCGGCAAGTGGGATTCGTGGCTACACCTTC.

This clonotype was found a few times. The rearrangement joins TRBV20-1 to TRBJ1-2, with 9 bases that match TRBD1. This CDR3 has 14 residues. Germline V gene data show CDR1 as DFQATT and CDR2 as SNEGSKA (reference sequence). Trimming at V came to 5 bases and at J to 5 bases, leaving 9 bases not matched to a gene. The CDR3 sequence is CSASRTGAVYGYTF. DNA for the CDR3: TGCAGTGCTTCCCGGACAGGGGCTGTTTATGGCTACACCTTC.

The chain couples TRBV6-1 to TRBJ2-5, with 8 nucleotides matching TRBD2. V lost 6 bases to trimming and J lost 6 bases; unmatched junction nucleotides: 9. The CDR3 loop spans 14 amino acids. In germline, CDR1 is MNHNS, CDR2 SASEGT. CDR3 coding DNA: TGTGCCAGCAGCCCGACCGGGGGGGTGAAGACCCAGTACTTC. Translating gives CASSPTGGVKTQYF.

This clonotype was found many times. The CDR3 loop reads CASSELAGISGNTIYF. In nucleotides, the CDR3 is TGTGCCAGCAGTGAATTGGCAGGGATCTCTGGAAACACCATATATTTT. This chain connects TRBV2 to TRBJ1-3, with a possible D match to TRBD1 (5 bases). The CDR3 runs 16 residues. V lost 2 bases, J lost 0 bases, and 11 bases lay in between. The V gene's germline CDR1 is SNHLY and CDR2 FYNNEI.

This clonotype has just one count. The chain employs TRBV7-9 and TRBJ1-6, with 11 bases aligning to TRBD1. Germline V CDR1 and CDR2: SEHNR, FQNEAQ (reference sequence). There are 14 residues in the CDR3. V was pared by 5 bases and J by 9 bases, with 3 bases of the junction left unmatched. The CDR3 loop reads CASSGGQGASPLHF. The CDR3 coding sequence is TGTGCCAGCAGCGGAGGACAGGGGGCTTCACCCCTCCACTTT.

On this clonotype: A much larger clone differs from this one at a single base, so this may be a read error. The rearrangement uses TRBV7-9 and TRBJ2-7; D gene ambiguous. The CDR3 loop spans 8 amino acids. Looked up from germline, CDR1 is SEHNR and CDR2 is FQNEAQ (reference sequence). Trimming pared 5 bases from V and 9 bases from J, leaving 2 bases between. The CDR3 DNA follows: TGTGCCAGCAGCGGGCAGTACTTC. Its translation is CASSGQYF.

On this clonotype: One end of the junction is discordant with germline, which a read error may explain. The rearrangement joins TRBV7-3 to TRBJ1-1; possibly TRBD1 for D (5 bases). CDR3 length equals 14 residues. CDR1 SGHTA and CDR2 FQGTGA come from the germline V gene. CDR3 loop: CASSQEGLWTEAFF. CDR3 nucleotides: TGCGCCAGCAGCCAGGAGGGGCTTTGGACTGAAGCTTTCTTT.

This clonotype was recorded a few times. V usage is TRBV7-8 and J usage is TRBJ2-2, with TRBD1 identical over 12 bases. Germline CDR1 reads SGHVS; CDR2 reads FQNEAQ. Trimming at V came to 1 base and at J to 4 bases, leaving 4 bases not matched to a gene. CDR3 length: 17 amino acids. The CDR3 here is CASSLVGTGGRTGELFF. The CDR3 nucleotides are TGTGCCAGCAGCTTAGTCGGGACAGGGGGCCGCACCGGGGAGCTGTTTTTT.

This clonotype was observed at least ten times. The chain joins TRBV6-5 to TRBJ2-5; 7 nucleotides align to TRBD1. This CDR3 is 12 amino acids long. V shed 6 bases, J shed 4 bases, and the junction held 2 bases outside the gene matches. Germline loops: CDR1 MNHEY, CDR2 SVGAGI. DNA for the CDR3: TGTGCCAGCAGCTACAGGGGAGAGACCCAGTACTTC. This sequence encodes CASSYRGETQYF.

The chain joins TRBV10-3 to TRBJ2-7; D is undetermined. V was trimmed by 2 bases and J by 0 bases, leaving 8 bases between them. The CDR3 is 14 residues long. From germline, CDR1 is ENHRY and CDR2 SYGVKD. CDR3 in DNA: TGTGCCATCAGTGAGGACCGCAACTCCTACGAGCAGTACTTC. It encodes CAISEDRNSYEQYF.

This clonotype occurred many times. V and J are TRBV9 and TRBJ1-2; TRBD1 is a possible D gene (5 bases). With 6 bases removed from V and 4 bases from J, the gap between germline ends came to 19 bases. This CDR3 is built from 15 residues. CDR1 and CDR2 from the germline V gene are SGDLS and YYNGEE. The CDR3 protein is CASTGPGTGGYGYTF. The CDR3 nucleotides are TGTGCCAGCACCGGACCCGGGACCGGGGGCTATGGCTACACCTTC.

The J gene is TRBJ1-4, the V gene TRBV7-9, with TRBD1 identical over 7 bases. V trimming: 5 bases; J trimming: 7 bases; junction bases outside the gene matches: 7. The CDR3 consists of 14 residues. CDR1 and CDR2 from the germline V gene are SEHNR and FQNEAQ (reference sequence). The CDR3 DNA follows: TGTGCCAGCAGCACCCTGACAGGGTCTGAAAAACTGTTTTTT. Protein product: CASSTLTGSEKLFF. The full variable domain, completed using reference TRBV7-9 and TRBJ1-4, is DTGVSQNPRHKITKRGQNVTFRCDPISEHNRLYWYRQTLGQGPEFLTYFQNEAQLEKSRLLSDRFSAERPKGSFSTLEIQRTEQGDSAMYLCASSTLTGSEKLFFGSGTQLSVL.

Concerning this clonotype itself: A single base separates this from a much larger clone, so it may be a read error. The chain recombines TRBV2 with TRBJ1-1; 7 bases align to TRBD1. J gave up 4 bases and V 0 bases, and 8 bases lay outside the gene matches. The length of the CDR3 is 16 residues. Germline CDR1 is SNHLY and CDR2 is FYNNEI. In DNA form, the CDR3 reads TGTGCCAGCAGTGAAGCCGGGCACAGGGGAACCACTGAAGCTTTCTTT. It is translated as CASSEAGHRGTTEAFF. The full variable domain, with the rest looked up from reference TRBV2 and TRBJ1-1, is EPEVTQTPSHQVTQMGQEVILRCVPISNHLYFYWYRQILGQKVEFLVSFYNNEISEKSEIFDDQFSVERPDGSNFTLKIRSTKLEDSAMYFCASSEAGHRGTTEAFFGQGTRLTVV.

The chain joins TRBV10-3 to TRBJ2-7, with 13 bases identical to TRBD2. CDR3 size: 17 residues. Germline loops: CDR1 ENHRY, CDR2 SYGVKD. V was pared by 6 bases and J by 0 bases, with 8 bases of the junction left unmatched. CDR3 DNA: TGTGCCATCAGATCCGGGACTAGCGGGACGAGCTCCTACGAGCAGTACTTC. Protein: CAIRSGTSGTSSYEQYF.

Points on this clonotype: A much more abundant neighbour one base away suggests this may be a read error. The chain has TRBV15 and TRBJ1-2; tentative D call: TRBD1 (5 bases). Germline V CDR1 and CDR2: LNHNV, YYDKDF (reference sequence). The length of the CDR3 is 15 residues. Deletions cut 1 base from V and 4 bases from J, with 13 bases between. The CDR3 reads CATSRGAGNLYGYTF. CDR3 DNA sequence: TGTGCCACCAGCAGAGGGGCAGGGAATCTCTATGGCTACACCTTC.

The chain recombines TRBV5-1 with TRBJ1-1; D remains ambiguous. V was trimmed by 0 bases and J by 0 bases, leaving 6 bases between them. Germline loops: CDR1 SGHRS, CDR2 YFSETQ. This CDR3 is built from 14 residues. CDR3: CASSLELLNTEAFF. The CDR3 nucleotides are TGCGCCAGCAGCTTGGAACTATTGAACACTGAAGCTTTCTTT.